Listed here are 22 T cell receptor beta chains from one sample, sequenced in a study of CD8 T cells in ankylosing spondylitis. Points from the study as a whole: Blood of patients with ankylosing spondylitis appeared to be characterized by a TCR beta motif of seven or eight highly homologous variants.

Antigens of these TCRs are unknown. Each CDR3 protein gets one entry after TCRdb re-called the 5' RACE reads with MiXCR. The sample has some 800,000 distinct CDR3 sequences, about 10% seen once. The source material was blood, either unsorted or a sorted T cell fraction (not recorded which). The receptor set was obtained from a male donor with ankylosing spondylitis.

This clonotype was seen ten or more times. The chain uses TRBV6-1 and TRBJ1-1; D gene uncertain. This CDR3 has 14 residues. V lost 6 bases and J 6 bases, leaving 17 bases between the germline ends. Germline CDR1 is MNHNS and CDR2 is SASEGT. CDR3 in DNA: TGTGCCAGCAGCCCCCGTTCTGGGCTTTCTGAAGCTTTCTTT. Translation gives CASSPRSGLSEAFF.

CDR3 loop: CASSSGSRGEVGYTF. The CDR3 DNA sequence: TGTGCCAGCAGCTCCGGATCTAGGGGGGAGGTTGGCTACACCTTC. This rearrangement joins TRBV7-9 to TRBJ1-2, with D maybe TRBD1 (6 bases). V gave up 4 bases and J gave up 7 bases, with 19 bases separating them. CDR3 length: 15 amino acids. In germline, CDR1 is SEHNR, CDR2 FQNEAQ (reference sequence).

This clonotype was found many times. The J gene is TRBJ1-1, the V gene TRBV12-3 or TRBV12-4, with 8 bases identical to TRBD1. The V and J ends lost 3 bases and 7 bases, in that order; junction bases with no gene match: 7. CDR3 size: 14 residues. The CDR3 sequence: CASSFGQGIYEAFF. CDR3 coding DNA: TGTGCCAGCAGTTTTGGACAGGGAATTTATGAAGCTTTCTTT.

A remark on this clonotype: One base away lies a much larger clone, so this may be a sequencing read error. This sequence joins TRBV20-1 and TRBJ1-5; D is undetermined. Per germline, CDR1 DFQATT and CDR2 SNEGSKA (reference sequence). The CDR3 spans 12 residues. Deletions cut 4 bases from V and 0 bases from J, with 4 bases between. This CDR3 is CSAKYSNQPQHF. Here the CDR3 DNA reads TGCAGTGCTAAATATAGCAATCAGCCCCAGCATTTT.

The CDR3 protein is CASNDNTGELFF. CDR3 DNA: TGTGCCAGCAACGATAACACCGGGGAGCTGTTTTTT. The J gene is TRBJ2-2, the V gene TRBV6-2 or TRBV6-3; D ambiguous. Trimming left V 7 bases short and J 2 bases short, with 5 bases between. Germline V gene lookup returns CDR1 MNHEY and CDR2 SVGEGT. The CDR3 runs to 12 residues.

The V and J genes are TRBV5-1 and TRBJ1-1, with 7 bases aligning to TRBD1. Per the germline V gene, CDR1 is SGHRS and CDR2 is YFSETQ. The CDR3 is made up of 14 amino acids. The ends lost 4 bases at V and 2 bases at J; junction bases unmatched: 5. The CDR3 nucleotides are TGCGCCAGCAGCGTCCGGGACAGCAACACTGAAGCTTTCTTT. Translation: CASSVRDSNTEAFF.

This clonotype was found a few times. The chain combines TRBV5-1 with TRBJ1-1; D remains ambiguous. The germline gives CDR1 SGHRS, CDR2 YFSETQ. Between the trimmed V and J ends, which lost 0 bases and 4 bases, there was a span of 13 bases. The CDR3 has 15 amino acids. CDR3: CASSLARGYGTEAFF. DNA of the CDR3: TGCGCCAGCAGCTTGGCCAGAGGATACGGCACTGAAGCTTTCTTT.

Many counts were recorded for this clonotype. This chain uses TRBV5-6 with TRBJ2-1, with a tentative D call TRBD1 (6 bases). This CDR3 is 14 amino acids long. Trimming shortened V by 2 bases and J by 4 bases, and 10 bases separated the two germline ends. Germline V gene lookup returns CDR1 SGHDT and CDR2 YYEEEE. The CDR3, as DNA: TGTGCCAGCAGCTTTCCGGACAGATACAATGAGCAGTTCTTC. This translates into CASSFPDRYNEQFF.

The rearrangement links TRBV20-1 to TRBJ1-1; 8 bases align to TRBD1. CDR1 and CDR2 from the germline V gene are DFQATT and SNEGSKA (reference sequence). Trimming at V came to 5 bases and at J to 3 bases, leaving 5 bases not matched to a gene. The CDR3 length is 13 residues. CDR3 sequence reads: CSAYGQGDTEAFF. In DNA form, the CDR3 reads TGCAGTGCTTACGGACAGGGCGACACTGAAGCTTTCTTT.

This clonotype was observed a handful of times. This rearrangement joins TRBV7-9 to TRBJ2-5; 11 bases agree with TRBD2. The CDR3 has 17 residues. After removal of 3 bases from V and 2 bases from J, the junction contained 8 bases not matched to a gene. Germline CDR1 SEHNR, CDR2 FQNEAQ (reference sequence). CDR3 in DNA: TGTGCCAGCAGCTTTAGACTAGCGGGAATTTTTCAAGAGACCCAGTACTTC. As protein: CASSFRLAGIFQETQYF.

Ten or more counts support this clonotype. V usage is TRBV6-1 and J usage is TRBJ1-5; a possible D gene is TRBD1 (6 bases). CDR1 and CDR2 (germline): MNHNS, SASEGT. V was pared by 6 bases and J by 3 bases, with 12 bases between. The CDR3 runs 14 residues. CDR3 in DNA: TGTGCCAGCAGCAAACAGGGAGTCAATCAGCCCCAGCATTTT. Amino acid sequence: CASSKQGVNQPQHF.

This clonotype has just a few counts. The rearrangement joins TRBV12-3 or TRBV12-4 to TRBJ1-3, with D possibly TRBD1 on 5 matching bases. Trimming took off 7 bases at V and 4 bases at J, with 20 bases between the two ends. The CDR3 covers 16 residues. CDR3 DNA: TGTGCCAGCACCCGTTCAGGGAGTGAAGCCGGAAACACCATATATTTT. Its translation is CASTRSGSEAGNTIYF.

This sequence joins TRBV5-1 and TRBJ2-7, with 7 nucleotides matching TRBD2. CDR3 length equals 14 residues. Germline values: CDR1 SGHRS, CDR2 YFSETQ. V lost 4 bases to trimming and J lost 2 bases; unmatched junction nucleotides: 6. Here the CDR3 reads CASSKREGPYEQYF. CDR3 bases: TGCGCCAGCAGCAAGAGGGAGGGACCCTACGAGCAGTACTTC.

J is TRBJ2-3 and V is TRBV5-1; 9 positions match TRBD1. Germline CDR1 SGHRS, CDR2 YFSETQ. This CDR3 is 16 amino acids long. J gave up 4 bases and V 0 bases, and 6 bases lay outside the gene matches. The CDR3 DNA is TGCGCCAGCAGCTTGGGCGGGACAGGGAGCTCAGATACGCAGTATTTT. Translated, it gives CASSLGGTGSSDTQYF.

CDR3 bases: TGCGCCAGCAGCGCCCGTTACGCTCAGCCTTCCTACGAGCAGTACTTC. It yields the protein CASSARYAQPSYEQYF. This chain joins TRBV5-1 and TRBJ2-7; no reliable D call. Deletions cut 4 bases from V and 1 base from J, with 18 bases between. Per the germline V gene, CDR1 is SGHRS and CDR2 is YFSETQ. There are 16 residues in the CDR3.

In its sample, this clonotype was seen a few times. The chain employs TRBV6-5 and TRBJ1-3; D unclear. The V end lost 2 bases, the J end lost 4 bases, and 9 bases lay between the germline ends. The CDR3 spans 14 residues. Germline loops: CDR1 MNHEY, CDR2 SVGAGI. This chain's CDR3 is CASSYVGYGNTIYF. The CDR3 nucleotides read TGTGCCAGCAGTTACGTAGGGTACGGAAACACCATATATTTT.

CDR3 in DNA: TGCGCCAGCAGCTTGGCGGGGCCCGGGGCTGGGATTCAGTACTTC. It yields the protein CASSLAGPGAGIQYF. The V call is TRBV5-1, the J call TRBJ2-4; D assignment may be TRBD1 or TRBD2 (5 bases each). Per the germline V gene, CDR1 is SGHRS and CDR2 is YFSETQ. V was shortened by 0 bases and J by 10 bases, with 17 bases between the two germline ends. The CDR3 has 15 amino acids.

The V call is TRBV3-1, the J call TRBJ2-1; 13 nucleotides line up with TRBD2. J gave up 9 bases and V 6 bases, and 8 bases lay outside the gene matches. The CDR3 spans 15 residues. Germline lookup yields CDR1 LGHDT and CDR2 YNNKEL (reference sequence). The CDR3 DNA follows: TGTGCCAGCAGTTCACTAGCGGGAGGGGAGGGTGAGCAGTTCTTC. Its translation: CASSSLAGGEGEQFF.

The gene calls are TRBV7-2 and TRBJ1-2; 7 positions agree with TRBD1. V shed 1 base and J 4 bases; nucleotides not matched to a gene: 6. The length of the CDR3 is 15 residues. Germline V gene sequence: CDR1 SGHTA, CDR2 FQGNSA. This chain's CDR3 is CASSLVGTVSYGYTF. The CDR3 nucleotides read TGTGCCAGCAGCTTAGTCGGGACAGTCAGCTATGGCTACACCTTC. The whole variable domain, remainder taken from reference TRBV7-2 and TRBJ1-2, is GAGVSQSPSNKVTEKGKDVELRCDPISGHTALYWYRQSLGQGLEFLIYFQGNSAPDKSGLPSDRFSAERTGGSVSTLTIQRTQQEDSAVYLCASSLVGTVSYGYTFGSGTRLTVV.

This clonotype was found a few times. The chain uses TRBV10-3 and TRBJ1-1; 10 bases fit TRBD1. The CDR3 runs 14 residues. Germline values: CDR1 ENHRY, CDR2 SYGVKD. The ends lost 0 bases at V and 6 bases at J; junction bases unmatched: 1. CDR3 DNA sequence: TGTGCCATCAGTGAGTCGACAGGGGGCTCTGAAGCTTTCTTT. It yields the protein CAISESTGGSEAFF.

V usage is TRBV5-1 and J usage is TRBJ2-2; D assignment may be TRBD1 or TRBD2 (5 bases each). Germline V gives CDR1 SGHRS, CDR2 YFSETQ. This CDR3 has 16 amino acids. V lost 10 bases and J lost 2, with 21 bases in between. This chain's CDR3 is CAGIGPGPENTGELFF. The CDR3 DNA is TGCGCCGGAATAGGCCCGGGACCCGAAAACACCGGGGAGCTGTTTTTT.

This clonotype was counted only a few times. The genes are TRBV29-1 and TRBJ2-1; 8 nucleotides agree with TRBD1. CDR1 and CDR2 from the germline V gene are SQVTM and ANQGSEA. J gave up 6 bases and V 6 bases, and 4 bases lay outside the gene matches. This CDR3 has 12 residues. The DNA for the CDR3 is TGCAGCGTCCGGACAGGGTTCAATGAGCAGTTCTTC. This sequence encodes CSVRTGFNEQFF.